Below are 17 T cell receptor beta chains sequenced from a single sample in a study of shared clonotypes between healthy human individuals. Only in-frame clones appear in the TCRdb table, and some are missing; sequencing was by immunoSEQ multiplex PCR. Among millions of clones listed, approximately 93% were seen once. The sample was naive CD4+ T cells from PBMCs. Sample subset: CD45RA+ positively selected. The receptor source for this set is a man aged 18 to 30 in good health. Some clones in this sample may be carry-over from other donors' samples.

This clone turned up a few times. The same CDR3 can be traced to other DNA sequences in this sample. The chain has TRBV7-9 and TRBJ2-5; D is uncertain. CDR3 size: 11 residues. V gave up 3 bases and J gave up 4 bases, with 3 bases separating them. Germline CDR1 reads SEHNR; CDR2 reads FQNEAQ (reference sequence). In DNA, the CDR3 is TGTGCCAGCAGCTTCCGAGAGACCCAGTACTTC. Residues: CASSFRETQYF.

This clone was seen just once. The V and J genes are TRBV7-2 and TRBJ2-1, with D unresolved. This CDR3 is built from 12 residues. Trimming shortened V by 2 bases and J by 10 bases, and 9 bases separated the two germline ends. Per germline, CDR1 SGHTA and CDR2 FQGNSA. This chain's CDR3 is CASSLSAIEQFF. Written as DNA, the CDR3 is TGTGCCAGCAGCTTATCCGCGATCGAGCAGTTCTTC.

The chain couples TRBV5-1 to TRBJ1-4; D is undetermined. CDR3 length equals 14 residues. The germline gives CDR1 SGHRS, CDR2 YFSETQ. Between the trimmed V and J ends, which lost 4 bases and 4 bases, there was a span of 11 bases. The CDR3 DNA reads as TGCGCCAGCAGCAGCGGAACACTTAATGAAAAACTGTTTTTT. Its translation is CASSSGTLNEKLFF.

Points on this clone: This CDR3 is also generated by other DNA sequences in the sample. CDR3 coding DNA: TGTGCCAGCTCCCAAGCTAACTATGGCTACACCTTC. Its protein is CASSQANYGYTF. The chain employs TRBV18 and TRBJ1-2, with D unclear. The ends were cut back, 6 bases at V and 0 bases at J, with 5 bases in the middle. The germline V gene encodes CDR1 KGHSH and CDR2 LQKENI. The CDR3 loop spans 12 amino acids.

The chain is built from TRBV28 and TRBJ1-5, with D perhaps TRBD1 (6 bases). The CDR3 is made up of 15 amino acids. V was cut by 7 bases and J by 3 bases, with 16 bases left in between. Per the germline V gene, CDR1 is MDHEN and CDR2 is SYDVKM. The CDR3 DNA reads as TGTGCCAGCAAAACAGGGCAGGCATTCAATCAGCCCCAGCATTTT. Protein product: CASKTGQAFNQPQHF.

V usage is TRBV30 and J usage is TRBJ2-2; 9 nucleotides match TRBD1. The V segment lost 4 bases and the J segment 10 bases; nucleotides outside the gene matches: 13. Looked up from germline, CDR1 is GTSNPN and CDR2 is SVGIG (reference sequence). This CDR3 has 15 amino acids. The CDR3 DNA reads TGTGCCTGGACTCGCGGGGGACAGGGAGTGTCGGAGCTGTTTTTT. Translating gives CAWTRGGQGVSELFF.

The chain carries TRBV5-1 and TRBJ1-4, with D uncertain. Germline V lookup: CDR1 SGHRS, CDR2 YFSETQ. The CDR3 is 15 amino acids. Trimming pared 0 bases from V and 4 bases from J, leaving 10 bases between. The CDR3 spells CASSLGSLNNEKLFF. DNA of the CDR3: TGCGCCAGCAGCTTGGGATCCCTTAATAATGAAAAACTGTTTTTT. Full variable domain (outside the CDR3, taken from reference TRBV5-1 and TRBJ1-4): KAGVTQTPRYLIKTRGQQVTLSCSPISGHRSVSWYQQTPGQGLQFLFEYFSETQRNKGNFPGRFSGRQFSNSRSEMNVSTLELGDSALYLCASSLGSLNNEKLFFGSGTQLSVL.

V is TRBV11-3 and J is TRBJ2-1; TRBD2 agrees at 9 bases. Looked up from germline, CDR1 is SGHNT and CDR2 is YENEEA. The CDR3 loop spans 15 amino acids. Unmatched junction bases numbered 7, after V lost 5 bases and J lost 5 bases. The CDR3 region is CASSLGTSPNNEQFF. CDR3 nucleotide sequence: TGTGCCAGCAGCCTAGGGACTAGCCCAAACAATGAGCAGTTCTTC.

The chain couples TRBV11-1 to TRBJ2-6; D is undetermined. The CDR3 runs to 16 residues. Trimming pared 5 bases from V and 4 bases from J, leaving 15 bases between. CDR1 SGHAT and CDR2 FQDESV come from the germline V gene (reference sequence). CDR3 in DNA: TGTGCCAGCAGCCTCGTCGCCATCGGCGGGGCCAACGTCCTGACTTTC. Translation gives CASSLVAIGGANVLTF.

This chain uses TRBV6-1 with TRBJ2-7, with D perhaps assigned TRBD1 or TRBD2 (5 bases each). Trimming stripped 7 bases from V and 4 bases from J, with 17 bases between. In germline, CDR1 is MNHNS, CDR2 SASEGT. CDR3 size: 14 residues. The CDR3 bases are TGTGCCAGCAATCCCGGGACCTCGGTATACGAGCAGTACTTC. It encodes CASNPGTSVYEQYF.

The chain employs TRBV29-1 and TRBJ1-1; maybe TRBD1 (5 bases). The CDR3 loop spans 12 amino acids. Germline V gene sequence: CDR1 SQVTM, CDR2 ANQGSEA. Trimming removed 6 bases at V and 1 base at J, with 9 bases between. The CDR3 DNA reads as TGCAGCGTGGGACCGAAGAACACTGAAGCTTTCTTT. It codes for CSVGPKNTEAFF.

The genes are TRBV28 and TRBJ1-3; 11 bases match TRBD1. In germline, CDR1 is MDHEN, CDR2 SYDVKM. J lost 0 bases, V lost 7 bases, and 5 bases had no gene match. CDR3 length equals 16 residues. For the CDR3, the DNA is TGTGCCAGCACCTGGACAGGGGGCTACTCTGGAAACACCATATATTTT. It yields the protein CASTWTGGYSGNTIYF.

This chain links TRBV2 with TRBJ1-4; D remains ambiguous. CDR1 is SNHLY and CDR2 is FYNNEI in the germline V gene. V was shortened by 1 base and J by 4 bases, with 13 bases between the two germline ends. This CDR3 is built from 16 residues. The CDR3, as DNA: TGTGCCAGCAGTGAAGTGTCTGGGGTCGTTAATGAAAAACTGTTTTTT. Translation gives CASSEVSGVVNEKLFF.

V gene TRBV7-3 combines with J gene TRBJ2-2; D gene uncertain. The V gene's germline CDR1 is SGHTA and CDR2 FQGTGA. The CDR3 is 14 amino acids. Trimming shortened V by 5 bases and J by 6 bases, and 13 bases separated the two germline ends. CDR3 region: CASSPVLGSGELFF. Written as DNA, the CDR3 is TGTGCCAGCAGCCCGGTATTGGGGTCCGGGGAGCTGTTTTTT.

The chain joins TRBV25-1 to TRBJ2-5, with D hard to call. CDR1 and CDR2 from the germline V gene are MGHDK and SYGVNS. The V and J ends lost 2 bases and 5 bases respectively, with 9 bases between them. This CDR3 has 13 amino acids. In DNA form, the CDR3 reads TGTGCCAGCAGTGAAGGAGCCTTGGAGACCCAGTACTTC. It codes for CASSEGALETQYF.

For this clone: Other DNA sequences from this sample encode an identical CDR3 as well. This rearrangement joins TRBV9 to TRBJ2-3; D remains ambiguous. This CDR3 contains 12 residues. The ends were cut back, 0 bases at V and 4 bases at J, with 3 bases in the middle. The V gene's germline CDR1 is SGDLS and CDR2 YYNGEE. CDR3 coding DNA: TGTGCCAGCAGCGTAGGCCCAGATACGCAGTATTTT. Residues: CASSVGPDTQYF.

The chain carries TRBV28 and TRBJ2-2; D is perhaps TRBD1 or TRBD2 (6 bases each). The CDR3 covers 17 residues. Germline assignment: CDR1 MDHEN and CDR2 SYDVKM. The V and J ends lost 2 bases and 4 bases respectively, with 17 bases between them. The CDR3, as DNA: TGTGCCAGCAGTTTACGGACGGGGGCAATACTCACCGGGGAGCTGTTTTTT. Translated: CASSLRTGAILTGELFF.